Below, 2 T cell receptor beta chains from the same sample are listed, as sequenced in a study of cytomegalovirus exposure and HLA in healthy donors. 13 Jbeta primers and 60 Vbeta primers were used for the PCR. The protocol was immunoSEQ multiplex PCR, while the TCRdb copy is restricted to in-frame clones and leaves out a portion. The table lists about 110,000 clones, over 60% of them singletons, with approximately 1.2% in the top ten. The sequencing sample was made of PBMCs. These receptors were collected from a young woman in good health and CMV-seronegative.

This clone was counted a few times. CDR3 residues: CASSPDRWGTSTDTQYF. CDR3 nucleotide sequence: TGTGCCAGCAGCCCAGATCGCTGGGGGACTAGCACAGATACGCAGTATTTT. The chain joins TRBV28 to TRBJ2-3; TRBD2 is a possible D gene (6 bases). The germline V and J ends were trimmed by 6 bases and 0 bases, with 19 bases remaining between them. CDR1 and CDR2 (germline): MDHEN, SYDVKM. This CDR3 comprises 17 residues.

The chain couples TRBV7-3 to TRBJ2-7; 7 nucleotides agree with TRBD1. J was trimmed by 3 bases and V by 6 bases; bases with no gene match: 5. CDR1 and CDR2 from the germline V gene are SGHTA and FQGTGA. The CDR3 runs to 13 residues. The CDR3: CASSINRGYEQYF. The DNA of the CDR3 is TGTGCCAGCAGTATTAACAGGGGCTACGAGCAGTACTTC.